The sample holds many counts of the clone carrying this TCR beta chain. The V gene lost 0 bases and the J gene lost 4 bases, with 13 bases spanning the gap. CDR1 is SGHRS, CDR2 YFSETQ, per germline. The CDR3 extends over 15 amino acids. The record originates from a study of early T cells in non-severe SARS-CoV-2 infection. TCRdb processed the 5' RACE reads anew with MiXCR; each CDR3 protein has one entry. The sample lists 55,000 to 80,000 distinct CDR3 sequences, around a tenth seen once, with 3% to 4% in the top ten. The source material was whole blood. The sequence came from an adult who was a healthcare worker with PCR-confirmed SARS-CoV-2 infection or an uninfected control (not recorded which). This chain links TRBV5-1 with TRBJ2-5; possible D gene TRBD2, 7 bases. The CDR3 loop is CASSLVGGRTETQYF. The CDR3 region has the DNA TGCGCCAGCAGCTTGGTGGGGGGGCGGACAGAGACCCAGTACTTC.